This entry lists 29 T cell receptor beta chains sequenced from one sample in a study of molecular identifiers for immune sequencing clone quantification. TCRdb ran MiXCR on the PCR reads and lists one entry per CDR3 protein. In the table there are around 82,000 distinct CDR3 sequences, roughly 19% of which are singletons. Sequences were obtained from naive CD8+ T cells from blood, with Jurkat cell RNA spiked in. Stated subset: FACS-sorted CD8+CD4-CCR7+CD45RA+ naive T cells. The receptors were gathered from a human donor in good health. Some libraries in this study had Jurkat cell RNA spiked in.

Many counts were recorded for this clonotype. The V and J genes are TRBV7-6 and TRBJ2-3, with D tentatively TRBD1 or TRBD2 (6 bases each). V was pared by 1 base and J by 3 bases, with 14 bases between. The CDR3 covers 16 residues. Germline values: CDR1 SGHVS, CDR2 FNYEAQ. The CDR3 loop is CASSLDSWGATDTQYF. As DNA, the CDR3 is TGTGCCAGCAGCTTAGATAGTTGGGGGGCGACAGATACGCAGTATTTT.

This clonotype appeared many times. This chain uses TRBV2 with TRBJ1-5; D remains unclear. CDR1 SNHLY and CDR2 FYNNEI come from the germline V gene. The length of the CDR3 is 19 residues. Trimming cost V 0 bases and J 4 bases, with 22 bases left between them. Here the CDR3 reads CASSEALQVARPNNQPQHF. The CDR3 coding sequence is TGTGCCAGCAGTGAAGCGCTTCAGGTCGCCAGACCGAATAATCAGCCCCAGCATTTT. Looking up the rest from reference TRBV2 and TRBJ1-5 gives the full variable domain: EPEVTQTPSHQVTQMGQEVILRCVPISNHLYFYWYRQILGQKVEFLVSFYNNEISEKSEIFDDQFSVERPDGSNFTLKIRSTKLEDSAMYFCASSEALQVARPNNQPQHFGDGTRLSIL.

In its sample, this clonotype was seen many times. This chain joins TRBV2 and TRBJ2-1; 8 bases map to TRBD2. This CDR3 is 15 amino acids long. CDR1 SNHLY and CDR2 FYNNEI come from the germline V gene. V gave up 4 bases and J gave up 7 bases; unmatched junction bases: 9. The CDR3 coding sequence is TGTGCCAGCAGTGTAGGGGTCGGGAGGGGGAATGAGCAGTTCTTC. It is translated as CASSVGVGRGNEQFF.

Notes on this clonotype: The junction does not match germline at one end; this may be a read error. The chain links TRBV2 to TRBJ2-3, with 8 bases that match TRBD2. This CDR3 spans 16 amino acids. From germline, CDR1 is SNHLY and CDR2 FYNNEI. CDR3 sequence (DNA): TGTGCCAGCAGTGAATCTAGCGGGTCCCCCACAGATACGCAGGATTTT. This sequence encodes CASSESSGSPTDTQDF.

Ten or more counts support this clonotype. This chain uses TRBV6-2 or TRBV6-3 with TRBJ2-1; 12 bases line up with TRBD2. Germline-derived CDR1 and CDR2 are MNHEY and SVGEGT. There are 15 residues in the CDR3. V shed 6 bases, J shed 7 bases, and the junction held 7 bases outside the gene matches. In DNA form, the CDR3 reads TGTGCCAGCAGGACTCTAGCGGGGGGGCTTAATGAGCAGTTCTTC. This sequence encodes CASRTLAGGLNEQFF.

As concerns this clonotype: An end of the junction differs from the germline gene, which may be a read error. The chain has TRBV2 and TRBJ2-3; D may be TRBD2 (7 bases). The germline V gene has CDR1 SNHLY and CDR2 FYNNEI. The CDR3 has 15 amino acids. The CDR3 reads CASNSGATSTDTRYF. CDR3 sequence (DNA): TGTGCCAGCAACTCAGGGGCGACTAGCACGGATACGCGGTATTTT.

There are many counts of this clonotype. The chain links TRBV19 to TRBJ2-5; D remains ambiguous. V was clipped by 3 bases and J by 1 base, with 9 bases between them. The CDR3 covers 14 residues. Germline lookup yields CDR1 LNHDA and CDR2 SQIVND (reference sequence). The CDR3 region has the DNA TGTGCCAGTAGTATCAACGGAATCCAAGAGACCCAGTACTTC. Its translation: CASSINGIQETQYF.

This clonotype occurred many times. The V call is TRBV28, the J call TRBJ2-5; D call uncertain. The length of the CDR3 is 15 residues. Germline V gene sequence: CDR1 MDHEN, CDR2 SYDVKM. The V end was cut by 5 bases, the J end by 3 bases, with 16 bases between. The CDR3 DNA reads TGTGCCAGCAGTCCACAAACAGCCCTGGAAGAGACCCAGTACTTC. It specifies CASSPQTALEETQYF.

This chain connects TRBV28 to TRBJ1-2; the D is unclear. Trimming removed 8 bases from V and 4 bases from J, with 11 bases in between. CDR3 length: 12 amino acids. Germline assignment: CDR1 MDHEN and CDR2 SYDVKM. Written as DNA, the CDR3 is TGTGCCAGCGCCCCTGATCTCTATGGCTACACCTTC. Its translation: CASAPDLYGYTF.

In this sample, this clonotype turned up a few times. The chain combines TRBV20-1 with TRBJ1-2; D perhaps matches TRBD1 (5 bases). The CDR3 runs 14 residues. Germline assignment: CDR1 DFQATT and CDR2 SNEGSKA (reference sequence). V lost 6 bases and J 6 bases, leaving 20 bases between the germline ends. The CDR3 region has the DNA TGCAGTGCGAAAACGATACAGGCGTCGGATGGCTACACCTTC. Translated: CSAKTIQASDGYTF.

The rearrangement links TRBV28 to TRBJ2-5; D ambiguous. Germline V gene data show CDR1 as MDHEN and CDR2 as SYDVKM. The CDR3 is 13 residues long. V lost 5 bases, J lost 7 bases, and 14 bases lay in between. In nucleotides, the CDR3 is TGTGCCAGCAGTGGACGCACGCTGAGGACCCAGTACTTC. Translation gives CASSGRTLRTQYF.

This clonotype was seen many times. The V gene is TRBV7-2, the J gene TRBJ2-5; no clear D gene. CDR1 and CDR2 (germline): SGHTA, FQGNSA. V lost 5 bases and J 4 bases, leaving 8 bases between the germline ends. The CDR3 runs to 12 residues. For the CDR3, the DNA is TGTGCCAGCAGCCAAAAGCGAGAGACCCAGTACTTC. It translates to CASSQKRETQYF.

V usage is TRBV7-9 and J usage is TRBJ2-1; 7 bases are a match to TRBD2. J was trimmed by 3 bases and V by 5 bases; bases with no gene match: 4. This CDR3 comprises 14 residues. Germline loops: CDR1 SEHNR, CDR2 FQNEAQ (reference sequence). This CDR3 is CASSRTSGYNEQFF. As DNA, the CDR3 is TGTGCCAGCAGCCGGACTAGTGGCTACAATGAGCAGTTCTTC. Looking up the rest from reference TRBV7-9 and TRBJ2-1 gives the full variable domain: DTGVSQNPRHKITKRGQNVTFRCDPISEHNRLYWYRQTLGQGPEFLTYFQNEAQLEKSRLLSDRFSAERPKGSFSTLEIQRTEQGDSAMYLCASSRTSGYNEQFFGPGTRLTVL.

About this clonotype: A read error is possible here, since a much larger clone lies one base away. The chain links TRBV7-9 to TRBJ2-3; 7 nucleotides line up with TRBD2. The CDR3 contains 12 residues. Germline CDR1 reads SEHNR; CDR2 reads FQNEAQ (reference sequence). Trimming took 6 bases from V and 5 from J; bases not matched to a gene: 2. In DNA form, the CDR3 reads TGTGCCAGCAGGGGAGGGGTAGATACGCAGTATTTT. This sequence encodes CASRGGVDTQYF. Full variable domain (remainder filled in from reference TRBV7-9 and TRBJ2-3): DTGVSQNPRHKITKRGQNVTFRCDPISEHNRLYWYRQTLGQGPEFLTYFQNEAQLEKSRLLSDRFSAERPKGSFSTLEIQRTEQGDSAMYLCASRGGVDTQYFGPGTRLTVL.

The rearrangement joins TRBV27 to TRBJ2-3, with a weak D call TRBD1 (6 bases). Between the trimmed V and J ends, which lost 8 bases and 4 bases, there was a span of 28 bases. Germline V gives CDR1 MNHEY, CDR2 SMNVEV (reference sequence). The CDR3 sequence is 18 residues long. CDR3 coding DNA: TGTGCCAGCTGTTCGAACCCCCTAGGGGGAAAAGGGGCAGATACGCAGTATTTT. It yields the protein CASCSNPLGGKGADTQYF.

This clonotype was recorded many times. The V call is TRBV7-9, the J call TRBJ2-7, with 7 positions matching TRBD1. The germline V gene has CDR1 SEHNR and CDR2 FQNEAQ (reference sequence). CDR3 length: 13 residues. Losses at the gene ends were 8 bases for V and 1 base for J; bases not matched to a gene: 5. The CDR3 DNA reads as TGTGCCAGCCAGGGGGACCCTTCCTACGAGCAGTACTTC. This codes for CASQGDPSYEQYF.

A word on this clonotype: A single base separates this from a much larger clone, so it may be a read error. The rearrangement joins TRBV28 to TRBJ2-1, with D possibly being TRBD2 (6 bases). This CDR3 is 15 amino acids long. Trimming left V 3 bases short and J 4 bases short, with 13 bases between. Germline V gives CDR1 MDHEN, CDR2 SYDVKM. Here the CDR3 DNA reads TGTGCCAGCAGTTTCGGGGGAAGTATATACAATGAGCAGTTCTTC. Translating gives CASSFGGSIYNEQFF.

Concerning this clonotype itself: Germline is not matched at one junction end, which may reflect a read error. The V call is TRBV3-1, the J call TRBJ2-3; 9 bases match TRBD1. CDR1 is LGHDT, CDR2 YNNKEL, per germline (reference sequence). The CDR3 is 16 amino acids. The CDR3 nucleotides are TGTGCCGGCAGCCAACTGGGACAGGGTAGCACAGATACGCAGTATTTT. This codes for CAGSQLGQGSTDTQYF.

The chain employs TRBV12-3 or TRBV12-4 and TRBJ1-1, with TRBD1 matching over 8 bases. The length of the CDR3 is 13 residues. J gave up 11 bases and V 3 bases, and 8 bases lay outside the gene matches. The CDR3 nucleotides read TGTGCCAGCAGTTTGATAGCAGGGGGCGACGCTTTCTTT. Protein sequence: CASSLIAGGDAFF.

This clonotype was picked up many times. The V call is TRBV15, the J call TRBJ2-7; 7 bases are shared with TRBD2. There are 16 residues in the CDR3. The germline gives CDR1 LNHNV, CDR2 YYDKDF (reference sequence). Trimming removed 0 bases from V and 1 base from J; junction bases left unmatched: 6. The CDR3 DNA reads TGTGCCACCAGCAGAGATAGCCTAGCGGCATCCTACGAGCAGTACTTC. Translating it yields CATSRDSLAASYEQYF.

The sample holds many counts of this clonotype. J is TRBJ1-5 and V is TRBV28, with D tentatively TRBD1 (5 bases). Trimming left V 5 bases short and J 5 bases short, with 13 bases between. The CDR3 runs 14 residues. CDR1 MDHEN and CDR2 SYDVKM come from the germline V gene. The CDR3 nucleotides are TGTGCCAGCAGTCTCCAGGGAGTCGATCAGCCCCAGCATTTT. Its translation: CASSLQGVDQPQHF.

This clonotype was recorded many times. The chain couples TRBV4-3 to TRBJ2-1, with a tentative D call TRBD2 (6 bases). This CDR3 comprises 16 residues. Trimming took 0 bases from V and 3 from J, leaving 12 bases between them. Germline CDR1 and CDR2: LGHNA and YSLEER. In nucleotides, the CDR3 is TGCGCCAGCAGCCAAGAGGACTACAGTCACTACAATGAGCAGTTCTTC. Its translation: CASSQEDYSHYNEQFF.

This clonotype was picked up many times. The chain combines TRBV2 with TRBJ2-1; 15 positions match TRBD2. The germline gives CDR1 SNHLY, CDR2 FYNNEI. After removal of 6 bases from V and 0 bases from J, the junction contained 6 bases not matched to a gene. This CDR3 comprises 18 residues. The CDR3 DNA follows: TGTGCCAGCAGCGGGGGACTAGCGGGAGGAAGCTCCTACAATGAGCAGTTCTTC. The encoded protein is CASSGGLAGGSSYNEQFF.

Ten or more counts support this clonotype. V gene TRBV12-3 or TRBV12-4 combines with J gene TRBJ2-1, with 11 bases aligning to TRBD2. V shed 5 bases and J 3 bases; nucleotides not matched to a gene: 3. The CDR3 consists of 15 residues. The CDR3 coding sequence is TGTGCCAGCAGTCCTACTAGCGGGGGCTACAATGAGCAGTTCTTC. Amino acids: CASSPTSGGYNEQFF.

This clonotype was seen ten or more times. This chain links TRBV12-3 or TRBV12-4 with TRBJ1-5; D may be TRBD1 (5 bases). The CDR3 loop spans 14 amino acids. Trimming removed 4 bases from V and 7 bases from J, with 14 bases in between. CDR3 sequence reads: CASSSTDSPQPQHF. The DNA of the CDR3 is TGTGCCAGCAGTTCGACCGACAGTCCCCAGCCCCAGCATTTT.

This clonotype was picked up many times. The chain carries TRBV20-1 and TRBJ2-3; 10 bases agree with TRBD2. Germline-derived CDR1 and CDR2 are DFQATT and SNEGSKA (reference sequence). Losses at the gene ends were 1 base for V and 3 bases for J; bases not matched to a gene: 7. This CDR3 comprises 16 residues. The DNA of the CDR3 is TGCAGTGCTAGAGGGGCTAGCGGGAGCTGGACAGATACGCAGTATTTT. As protein: CSARGASGSWTDTQYF.

This clonotype came up many times. The rearrangement links TRBV7-2 to TRBJ2-1; D may be TRBD2 (6 bases). CDR3 length equals 16 residues. With 1 base removed from V and 2 bases from J, the gap between germline ends came to 12 bases. Germline V gives CDR1 SGHTA, CDR2 FQGNSA. The CDR3 region is CASSLGDGRAYNEQFF. The CDR3 nucleotides read TGTGCCAGCAGCTTAGGAGACGGGAGAGCCTACAATGAGCAGTTCTTC.

There are many counts of this clonotype. The V and J genes are TRBV6-1 and TRBJ2-2; perhaps TRBD2 as D (5 bases). This CDR3 is 13 amino acids long. Germline V gene sequence: CDR1 MNHNS, CDR2 SASEGT. The ends were cut back, 7 bases at V and 2 bases at J, with 8 bases in the middle. The CDR3 reads CASIEGNTGELFF. In nucleotides, the CDR3 is TGTGCCAGCATTGAGGGAAACACCGGGGAGCTGTTTTTT.

The chain couples TRBV12-5 to TRBJ1-1, with 8 bases matching TRBD1. V shed 7 bases and J 5 bases; nucleotides not matched to a gene: 12. This CDR3 comprises 15 residues. Germline CDR1 is LGHNT and CDR2 is FRNRAP. CDR3 nucleotides: TGTGCTAGTGCCCATGGGAGGACAGGGCGGACTGAAGCTTTCTTT. This gives the protein CASAHGRTGRTEAFF.